One sample yielded the 30 T cell receptor beta chains listed below, sequenced in a study of T cell responses to AZD1222 COVID-19 vaccine. Data came from immunoSEQ multiplex PCR; TCRdb stores just in-frame clones and leaves some out. The data hold more than 95,000 clones, with 75% to 95% observed a single time. Sequenced material: peripheral blood, taken on day 0 of AZD1222 vaccination. All receptors derive from an adult in good health.

The V call is TRBV28, the J call TRBJ2-4, with 8 bases identical to TRBD1. With 3 bases clipped from V and 5 bases from J, the junction kept 18 bases outside the gene matches. CDR1 and CDR2 from the germline V gene are MDHEN and SYDVKM. The CDR3 length is 19 residues. CDR3 nucleotide sequence: TGTGCCAGCAGTTTCCCGAATCCTCACAGGGGGGCCTCCGAAAACATTCAGTACTTC. It specifies CASSFPNPHRGASENIQYF. Filled out from reference TRBV28 and TRBJ2-4, the complete variable domain reads DVKVTQSSRYLVKRTGEKVFLECVQDMDHENMFWYRQDPGLGLRLIYFSYDVKMKEKGDIPEGYSVSREKKERFSLILESASTNQTSMYLCASSFPNPHRGASENIQYFGAGTRLSVL.

This chain uses TRBV28 with TRBJ2-7; 7 nucleotides agree with TRBD1. Per germline, CDR1 MDHEN and CDR2 SYDVKM. The V segment lost 3 bases and the J segment 9 bases; nucleotides outside the gene matches: 14. The CDR3 loop spans 15 amino acids. CDR3 sequence: CASSFWTGEDLTQYF. The CDR3, as DNA: TGTGCCAGCAGTTTTTGGACAGGAGAGGACTTGACGCAGTACTTC.

This chain connects TRBV30 to TRBJ2-1; 12 nucleotides match TRBD2. Unmatched junction bases numbered 4, after V lost 3 bases and J lost 7 bases. Germline CDR1 and CDR2: GTSNPN and SVGIG (reference sequence). This CDR3 comprises 14 residues. CDR3 protein: CAWRTSGRGNEQFF. CDR3 bases: TGTGCCTGGAGGACTAGCGGGAGAGGGAATGAGCAGTTCTTC.

The chain is built from TRBV29-1 and TRBJ2-7, with D unresolved. CDR3 size: 13 residues. V was cut by 4 bases and J by 2 bases, with 12 bases left in between. The V gene's germline CDR1 is SQVTM and CDR2 ANQGSEA. CDR3 sequence (DNA): TGCAGCGTTGTGGTTGGGTACCCCTACGAGCAGTACTTC. Its translation is CSVVVGYPYEQYF.

CDR3 loop: CASKVGAYSPLHF. CDR3 nucleotides: TGTGCCAGCAAAGTAGGGGCTTATTCACCCCTCCACTTT. The chain is built from TRBV2 and TRBJ1-6; D possibly corresponds to TRBD1 (5 bases). The CDR3 contains 13 residues. V lost 7 bases and J 8 bases, leaving 12 bases between the germline ends. From germline, CDR1 is SNHLY and CDR2 FYNNEI.

This chain uses TRBV19 with TRBJ1-5; unclear D gene. CDR3 size: 13 residues. Trimming cost V 5 bases and J 4 bases, with 9 bases left between them. The germline gives CDR1 LNHDA, CDR2 SQIVND (reference sequence). The CDR3 sequence: CASSFTENQPQHF. Written as DNA, the CDR3 is TGTGCCAGTAGTTTTACAGAAAATCAGCCCCAGCATTTT.

The V gene is TRBV4-3, the J gene TRBJ2-1; TRBD2 agrees at 9 bases. CDR3 length equals 15 residues. Germline CDR1 is LGHNA and CDR2 is YSLEER. With V trimmed by 3 bases and J by 10 bases, 10 bases remained unmatched. The CDR3 coding sequence is TGCGCCAGCAGCCAGTTGGCTAGCGGGAACCGAGAGCAGTTCTTC. Amino acid sequence: CASSQLASGNREQFF.

V usage is TRBV29-1 and J usage is TRBJ2-3, with 10 nucleotides matching TRBD2. In germline, CDR1 is SQVTM, CDR2 ANQGSEA. V shed 0 bases and J 4 bases; nucleotides not matched to a gene: 7. The CDR3 sequence is 16 residues long. CDR3 region: CSVEDRLAGVADTQYF. CDR3 nucleotides: TGCAGCGTTGAAGATCGCCTAGCGGGGGTCGCAGATACGCAGTATTTT.

This chain links TRBV7-2 with TRBJ1-3; 7 bases map to TRBD1. Germline CDR1 and CDR2: SGHTA and FQGNSA. V dropped 5 bases and J dropped 4; count of bases not matched to a gene: 5. The length of the CDR3 is 14 residues. This CDR3 is CASSPTGSGNTIYF. The CDR3 bases are TGTGCCAGCAGCCCGACAGGGTCCGGAAACACCATATATTTT.

J is TRBJ2-1 and V is TRBV11-2, with D possibly being TRBD1 or TRBD2 (5 bases each). Per germline, CDR1 SGHAT and CDR2 FQNNGV. The ends were cut back, 6 bases at V and 12 bases at J, with 18 bases in the middle. This CDR3 has 13 amino acids. For the CDR3, the DNA is TGTGCCAGCAGGCTTGAGCCCGGGACGGGGCAGTTCTTC. Encoded protein: CASRLEPGTGQFF.

In this sample, this clone turned up once. This chain joins TRBV11-2 and TRBJ2-7; TRBD2 might be the D (6 bases). V was trimmed by 3 bases and J by 3 bases, leaving 12 bases between them. The CDR3 runs 14 residues. Germline V gives CDR1 SGHAT, CDR2 FQNNGV. CDR3 residues: CASSFRRESYEQYF. DNA for the CDR3: TGTGCCAGCAGCTTTCGGAGGGAGAGCTACGAGCAGTACTTC.

The gene calls are TRBV24-1 and TRBJ2-2, with D possibly matching TRBD2 (5 bases). The V gene lost 3 bases and the J gene lost 6 bases, with 13 bases spanning the gap. The germline CDR1 and CDR2 sequences are KGHDR and SFDVKD. The CDR3 consists of 15 residues. CDR3 nucleotide sequence: TGTGCCACCAGTGATGTGAGGGTCTCCCCCGGGGAGCTGTTTTTT. Protein: CATSDVRVSPGELFF.

This sequence joins TRBV5-1 and TRBJ2-2; the D gene could be TRBD1 or TRBD2 (5 bases each). Germline V gives CDR1 SGHRS, CDR2 YFSETQ. Trimming stripped 4 bases from V and 5 bases from J, with 12 bases between. The CDR3 length is 14 residues. The CDR3 sequence: CASSGTVETGELFF. The CDR3 DNA reads as TGCGCCAGCAGCGGGACCGTCGAGACCGGGGAGCTGTTTTTT.

This chain uses TRBV29-1 with TRBJ2-1, with D perhaps matching TRBD1 (5 bases). The V gene lost 2 bases and the J gene lost 6 bases, with 11 bases spanning the gap. The CDR3 has 13 amino acids. Per the germline V gene, CDR1 is SQVTM and CDR2 is ANQGSEA. The DNA of the CDR3 is TGCAGCGTTGAATGGGGCGCCTCCAATGAGCAGTTCTTC. Amino acids: CSVEWGASNEQFF.

The chain has TRBV2 and TRBJ1-6; 9 positions agree with TRBD1. The V gene end was trimmed by 10 bases and the J gene end by 9 bases; junction bases not matched to a gene: 10. Germline V gene data show CDR1 as SNHLY and CDR2 as FYNNEI. The CDR3 runs 14 residues. CDR3 DNA: TGTGCCACCACCCCGGGACAGGGTAGTTCACCCCTCCACTTT. Protein product: CATTPGQGSSPLHF. The variable domain in full, with the rest retrieved from reference TRBV2 and TRBJ1-6, is EPEVTQTPSHQVTQMGQEVILRCVPISNHLYFYWYRQILGQKVEFLVSFYNNEISEKSEIFDDQFSVERPDGSNFTLKIRSTKLEDSAMYFCATTPGQGSSPLHFGNGTRLTVT.

This chain joins TRBV25-1 and TRBJ2-7, with D tentatively TRBD2 (5 bases). V lost 3 bases and J lost 2, with 8 bases in between. This CDR3 region has 13 residues. Germline CDR1 and CDR2: MGHDK and SYGVNS. The CDR3 spells CASSDWTAYEQYF. The CDR3 DNA reads TGTGCCAGCAGTGACTGGACTGCCTACGAGCAGTACTTC.

The rearrangement links TRBV5-1 to TRBJ1-4; D gene unclear. Trimming removed 2 bases at V and 6 bases at J, with 11 bases between. Germline V gene sequence: CDR1 SGHRS, CDR2 YFSETQ. The CDR3 is made up of 14 amino acids. This chain's CDR3 is CASSLMIGDEKLFF. In nucleotides, the CDR3 is TGCGCCAGCAGCTTAATGATAGGAGATGAAAAACTGTTTTTT.

The chain uses TRBV19 and TRBJ2-3; 10 nucleotides align to TRBD2. Trimming cost V 3 bases and J 5 bases; bases outside gene matches: 2. Germline V lookup: CDR1 LNHDA, CDR2 SQIVND (reference sequence). This CDR3 contains 14 residues. CDR3 residues: CASSMSGRGDTQYF. The CDR3 DNA reads TGTGCCAGTAGTATGAGCGGGAGGGGAGATACGCAGTATTTT.

The V call is TRBV7-3, the J call TRBJ2-2, with 8 bases matching TRBD2. Trimming cost V 1 base and J 6 bases; bases outside gene matches: 4. Germline assignment: CDR1 SGHTA and CDR2 FQGTGA. The CDR3 contains 15 residues. CDR3 DNA sequence: TGTGCCAGCAGCTTAATTCCTAGCGGGTCCGGGGAGCTGTTTTTT. This gives the protein CASSLIPSGSGELFF.

This chain uses TRBV28 with TRBJ2-7, with D possibly matching TRBD1 (6 bases). Germline CDR1 reads MDHEN; CDR2 reads SYDVKM. This CDR3 is built from 15 residues. Trimming stripped 6 bases from V and 0 bases from J, with 15 bases between. CDR3 protein: CASRPGQFSSYEQYF. CDR3 nucleotide sequence: TGTGCCAGCAGACCCGGACAGTTCAGCTCCTACGAGCAGTACTTC.

This clone showed up just once. This rearrangement joins TRBV11-2 to TRBJ2-4; 7 nucleotides align to TRBD1. Trimming cost V 5 bases and J 1 base; bases outside gene matches: 2. The germline CDR1 and CDR2 sequences are SGHAT and FQNNGV. This CDR3 is 14 amino acids long. The CDR3 bases are TGTGCCAGCAGCGAGACAGGGGCCAAAAACATTCAGTACTTC. Its protein product is CASSETGAKNIQYF.

This clone has just one count. The chain is built from TRBV12-3 or TRBV12-4 and TRBJ1-2; D possibly corresponds to TRBD1 (6 bases). The CDR3 is 13 amino acids. Trimming shortened V by 6 bases and J by 5 bases, and 13 bases separated the two germline ends. DNA of the CDR3: TGTGCCAGCAGCCCTACCGGACAGTATGGCTACACCTTC. This gives the protein CASSPTGQYGYTF.

This chain connects TRBV5-1 to TRBJ1-2; no reliable D call. V dropped 4 bases and J dropped 13 bases, with 20 bases sitting between them. This CDR3 comprises 13 residues. Germline lookup yields CDR1 SGHRS and CDR2 YFSETQ. CDR3 sequence reads: CASSPPMGSRSTF. The CDR3 DNA reads as TGCGCCAGCAGCCCGCCGATGGGCAGCCGCTCCACCTTC.

This clone was seen a single time. The chain has TRBV18 and TRBJ1-4, with D hard to call. The V end lost 3 bases, the J end lost 1 base, and 9 bases lay between the germline ends. The germline CDR1 and CDR2 sequences are KGHSH and LQKENI. The length of the CDR3 is 15 residues. CDR3 protein: CASSPEAITNEKLFF. The CDR3 region has the DNA TGTGCCAGCTCACCCGAGGCCATAACTAATGAAAAACTGTTTTTT.

The rearrangement uses TRBV5-4 and TRBJ2-2, with a possible D match to TRBD1 (6 bases). The V end was cut by 4 bases, the J end by 4 bases, with 17 bases between. This CDR3 comprises 16 residues. Germline assignment: CDR1 SGHNT and CDR2 YYREEE (reference sequence). CDR3 sequence: CASSTGTSAGTGELFF. CDR3 nucleotides: TGTGCCAGCAGCACGGGGACATCTGCGGGCACCGGGGAGCTGTTTTTT.

The chain links TRBV5-6 to TRBJ1-5; the match to TRBD1 covers 7 bases. The CDR3 contains 15 residues. CDR1 and CDR2 (germline): SGHDT, YYEEEE. Trimming cost V 2 bases and J 5 bases; bases outside gene matches: 7. CDR3 sequence: CASSFGQAADQPQHF. In DNA form, the CDR3 reads TGTGCCAGCAGCTTCGGACAGGCAGCAGATCAGCCCCAGCATTTT.

This clone has a handful of counts. The chain combines TRBV7-2 with TRBJ2-1; the D gene is possibly TRBD1 (5 bases). Trimming removed 2 bases from V and 5 bases from J, with 10 bases in between. CDR3 length equals 14 residues. The germline V gene encodes CDR1 SGHTA and CDR2 FQGNSA. Here the CDR3 reads CASSLRQGNNEQFF. Written as DNA, the CDR3 is TGTGCCAGCAGCTTAAGGCAGGGTAACAATGAGCAGTTCTTC.

The J gene is TRBJ2-7, the V gene TRBV28, with TRBD1 matching 10 bases. This CDR3 spans 14 amino acids. Trimming cost V 6 bases and J 6 bases; bases outside gene matches: 8. CDR1 and CDR2 (germline): MDHEN, SYDVKM. The CDR3 sequence is CASRTGGALVEQYF. The CDR3 nucleotides are TGTGCCAGCAGGACAGGGGGCGCGTTGGTCGAGCAGTACTTC. Variable domain in full (rest from reference TRBV28 and TRBJ2-7): DVKVTQSSRYLVKRTGEKVFLECVQDMDHENMFWYRQDPGLGLRLIYFSYDVKMKEKGDIPEGYSVSREKKERFSLILESASTNQTSMYLCASRTGGALVEQYFGPGTRLTVT.

This chain links TRBV6-5 with TRBJ1-1; D is ambiguous. CDR1 is MNHEY and CDR2 is SVGAGI in the germline V gene. Trimming shortened V by 7 bases and J by 0 bases, and 6 bases separated the two germline ends. The CDR3 has 12 amino acids. CDR3 protein: CASIAVNTEAFF. The DNA of the CDR3 is TGTGCCAGCATTGCCGTGAACACTGAAGCTTTCTTT.

V usage is TRBV9 and J usage is TRBJ2-5, with D unresolved. The V end lost 0 bases, the J end lost 5 bases, and 11 bases lay between the germline ends. The germline CDR1 and CDR2 sequences are SGDLS and YYNGEE. The CDR3 is made up of 14 amino acids. The CDR3 nucleotides read TGTGCCAGCAGCGTAGACGGTCTGGGGGAGACCCAGTACTTC. Amino acid sequence: CASSVDGLGETQYF.